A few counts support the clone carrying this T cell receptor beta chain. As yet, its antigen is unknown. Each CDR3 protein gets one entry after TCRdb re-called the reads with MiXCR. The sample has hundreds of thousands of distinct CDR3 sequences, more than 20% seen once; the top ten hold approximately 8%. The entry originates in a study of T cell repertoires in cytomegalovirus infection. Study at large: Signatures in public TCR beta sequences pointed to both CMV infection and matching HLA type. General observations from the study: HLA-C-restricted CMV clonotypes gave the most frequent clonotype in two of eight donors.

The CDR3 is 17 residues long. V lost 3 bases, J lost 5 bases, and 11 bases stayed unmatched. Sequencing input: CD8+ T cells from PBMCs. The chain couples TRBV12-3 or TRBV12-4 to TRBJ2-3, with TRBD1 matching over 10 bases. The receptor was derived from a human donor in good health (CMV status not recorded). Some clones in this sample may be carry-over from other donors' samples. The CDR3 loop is CASSFGTGVTAGDTQYF. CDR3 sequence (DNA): TGTGCCAGCAGTTTTGGGACAGGGGTCACCGCAGGAGATACGCAGTATTTT.